Here is one T cell receptor (beta chain) with its context. The antigen is undetermined. This CDR3 has 14 residues. Germline CDR1 and CDR2: SNHLY and FYNNEI. The germline V and J ends were trimmed by 5 bases and 2 bases, with 12 bases remaining between them. This sample is drawn from a study of beta chain features in type 1 diabetes. Study findings and constraints: Comparison showed that naive, central memory and Treg TCRB repertoires appeared more similar among patients than among healthy donors. Among patients with Type 1 diabetes, TCRB CDR3s were moderately but significantly shorter in every one of the four CD4+ subsets. An over-representation of cells with high TCR expression could result from cDNA sequencing.

Investigators reverse transcribed all isolated RNA, so they sequenced expressed TCRB transcripts. The method was immunoSEQ multiplex PCR; TCRdb's version includes in-frame clones alone and lacks a portion of them. The repertoire includes 130,000 or so clones, around 9% of them detected once, and around 0.79% sits in the top ten. Every sorted population was more than 95% pure. The material sequenced was central memory CD4+ T cells from blood. The chain links TRBV2 to TRBJ1-1; D is perhaps TRBD1 (6 bases). The TCR comes from a man aged 25-40 years with type 1 diabetes. As DNA, the CDR3 is TGTGCCAGCAGTCCCGGGACATATAACACTGAAGCTTTCTTT. Protein: CASSPGTYNTEAFF.